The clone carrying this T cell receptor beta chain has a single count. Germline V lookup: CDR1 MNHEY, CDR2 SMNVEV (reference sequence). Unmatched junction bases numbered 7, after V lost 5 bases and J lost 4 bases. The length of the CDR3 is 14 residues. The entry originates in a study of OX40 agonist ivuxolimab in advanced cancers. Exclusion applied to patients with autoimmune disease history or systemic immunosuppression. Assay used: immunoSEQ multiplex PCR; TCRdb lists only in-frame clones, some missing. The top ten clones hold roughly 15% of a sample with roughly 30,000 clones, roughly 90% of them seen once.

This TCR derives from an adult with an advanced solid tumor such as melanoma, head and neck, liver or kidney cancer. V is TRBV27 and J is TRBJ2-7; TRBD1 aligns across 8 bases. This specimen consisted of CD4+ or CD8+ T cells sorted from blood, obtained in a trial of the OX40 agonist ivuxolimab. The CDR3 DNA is TGTGCCAGCAGTCCCGACAGGGGTGGGTACGAGCAGTACTTC. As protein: CASSPDRGGYEQYF.